This entry features one T cell receptor (beta chain) sequence. Its antigen is currently unknown. This sample was taken from a study of T cell responses to AZD1222 COVID-19 vaccine. Whole-study results and caveats: Seropositive at baseline were only six AZD1222 recipients.

Profiling relied on immunoSEQ multiplex PCR, and the TCRdb table lists in-frame clones only, not all of them. This table has over 85,000 clones, roughly 92% appearing once. It was second doses at about 4 or about 12 weeks that were pooled. Looked up from germline, CDR1 is SGHTA and CDR2 is FQGTGA. The CDR3 length is 14 residues. V shed 4 bases and J 5 bases; nucleotides not matched to a gene: 6. The genes are TRBV7-3 and TRBJ2-5, with TRBD2 matching over 8 bases. The sequencing here drew on peripheral blood, taken 28 days after the second AZD1222 dose. The TCR sequence derives from an adult who received the AZD1222 COVID-19 vaccine. CDR3 bases: TGTGCCAGCAGCTCGGGACTAGTCACGGAGACCCAGTACTTC. Protein: CASSSGLVTETQYF. Full variable domain (remainder filled in from reference TRBV7-3 and TRBJ2-5): GAGVSQTPSNKVTEKGKYVELRCDPISGHTALYWYRQSLGQGPEFLIYFQGTGAADDSGLPNDRFFAVRPEGSVSTLKIQRTERGDSAVYLCASSSGLVTETQYFGPGTRLLVL.